This T cell receptor beta chain was sequenced for a study of Tregs in tolerant kidney transplant recipients. Points on this clone: Its specificity is not known.

Study results and caveats: For some patients, primers changed over time, blocking nucleotide-level comparison.

Germline loops: CDR1 MDHEN, CDR2 SYDVKM. V trimming: 8 bases; J trimming: 4 bases; junction bases outside the gene matches: 10. The CDR3 runs to 14 residues. Related graft donors supplied nonmyeloablative bone marrow transplants, and mixed chimerism was transient. Libraries were prepared by immunoSEQ multiplex PCR; TCRdb keeps only in-frame clonotypes and omits some of them. The sample lists 74,000 or so clones, roughly nine tenths occurring once. The sequenced sample was CD4+ T cells from blood (PBMCs), obtained 24 months after the transplant. This chain connects TRBV28 to TRBJ1-2; 7 bases match TRBD1. This receptor was identified in a human patient who received a combined kidney and bone marrow transplant. Some T cells could come from the graft donor. The CDR3 coding sequence is TGTGCCAGCGGCTATCCTGGGACAGCCTATGGCTACACCTTC. The encoded protein is CASGYPGTAYGYTF.